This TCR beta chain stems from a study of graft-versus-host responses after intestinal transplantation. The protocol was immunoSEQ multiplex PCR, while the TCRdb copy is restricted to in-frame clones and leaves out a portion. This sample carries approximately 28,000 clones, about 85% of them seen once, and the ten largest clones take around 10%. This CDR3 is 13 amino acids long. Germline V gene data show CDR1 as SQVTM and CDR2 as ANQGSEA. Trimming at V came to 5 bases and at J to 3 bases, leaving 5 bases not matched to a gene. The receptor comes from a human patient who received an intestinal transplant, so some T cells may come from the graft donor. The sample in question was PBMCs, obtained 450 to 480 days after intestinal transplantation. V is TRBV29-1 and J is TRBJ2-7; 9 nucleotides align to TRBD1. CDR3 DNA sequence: TGCAGCGTTATGGGGACAGGGCACTACGAGCAGTACTTC. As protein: CSVMGTGHYEQYF.